Below are 23 T cell receptor beta chains sequenced from a single sample in a study of blood T cells in healthy people across ages (dated by TCRdb to about 2015). Libraries came from 5' RACE. The sequencer listed for this sample is Illumina HiSeq 2500. A second PCR of roughly 7 to 11 cycles was run with a J-beta primer mix and a sample-barcoded 5' primer. TCRdb reanalyzed the raw reads on its own, using fastp at Q25 for trimming and MiXCR for clone calling, and kept in-frame beta chains. Identical CDR3 protein sequences are pooled into one entry, listed with their most common genes and DNA. The sample yields 650,000 to 800,000 distinct CDR3 sequences; around 43% were counted once. Jointly, the top ten make up about 21% of the sample. The sequencing input was blood. The receptors originated from a man aged 60 to 75 in good health.

The DNA of the CDR3 is TGTGCCAGCAGCCTACGGACAGGGGGCACAGATACGCAGTATTTT. It specifies CASSLRTGGTDTQYF. The gene calls are TRBV12-3 or TRBV12-4 and TRBJ2-3; 9 bases line up with TRBD1. V shed 6 bases and J 1 base; nucleotides not matched to a gene: 5. The CDR3 has 15 amino acids.

This clonotype was counted only a few times. This sequence joins TRBV10-1 and TRBJ2-1; TRBD2 matches at 8 bases. With 5 bases clipped from V and 8 bases from J, the junction kept 5 bases outside the gene matches. This CDR3 region has 13 residues. Germline values: CDR1 WNHNN, CDR2 SYGVQD (reference sequence). The CDR3 loop reads CASSTAGVDEQFF. In DNA, the CDR3 is TGCGCCAGCAGTACAGCGGGGGTCGATGAGCAGTTCTTC.

The CDR3 here is CASSLDSSGTDTQYF. The CDR3 DNA is TGTGCCAGCAGTTTGGACTCCTCGGGCACAGATACGCAGTATTTT. The chain employs TRBV12-3 or TRBV12-4 and TRBJ2-3; TRBD2 might be the D (5 bases). V was shortened by 3 bases and J by 1 base, with 11 bases between the two germline ends. The CDR3 spans 15 residues.

The chain combines TRBV7-8 with TRBJ2-5; 8 bases align to TRBD2. CDR3 size: 16 residues. CDR1 is SGHVS, CDR2 FQNEAQ, per germline. After removal of 9 bases from V and 11 bases from J, the junction contained 23 bases not matched to a gene. The CDR3 reads CASGATGGPAENEQYF. The CDR3 DNA sequence: TGTGCCAGTGGTGCAACGGGGGGGCCAGCGGAAAATGAGCAGTACTTC.

This clonotype was detected only a few times. The chain combines TRBV4-3 with TRBJ2-7; D uncertain. The CDR3 is 15 residues long. The V and J ends lost 1 base and 2 bases respectively, with 12 bases between them. Germline values: CDR1 LGHNA, CDR2 YSLEER. The CDR3 region is CASSQVLGLTYEQYF. The DNA of the CDR3 is TGCGCCAGCAGCCAAGTTTTGGGCCTTACCTACGAGCAGTACTTC.

The chain carries TRBV29-1 and TRBJ2-2; TRBD1 matches at 8 bases. In germline, CDR1 is SQVTM, CDR2 ANQGSEA. Trimming took 6 bases from V and 6 from J; bases not matched to a gene: 3. The CDR3 is 12 residues long. CDR3 DNA: TGCAGCGTATCGACAGGGGCCGGGGAGCTGTTTTTT. It codes for CSVSTGAGELFF.

This clonotype turned up a few times. The V gene is TRBV6-5, the J gene TRBJ2-5, with D uncertain. The CDR3 spans 17 residues. Germline CDR1 is MNHEY and CDR2 is SVGAGI. V gave up 0 bases and J gave up 0 bases, with 14 bases separating them. In DNA, the CDR3 is TGTGCCAGCAGTTACTCCCCCGGTCACGCGTACCAAGAGACCCAGTACTTC. Its translation is CASSYSPGHAYQETQYF.

V is TRBV5-4 and J is TRBJ2-7; no reliable D call. The CDR3 is 14 residues long. V lost 4 bases and J 1 base, leaving 12 bases between the germline ends. Germline assignment: CDR1 SGHNT and CDR2 YYREEE (reference sequence). CDR3 sequence (DNA): TGTGCCAGCAGCGATACCCTGGGTTCCTACGAGCAGTACTTC. This gives the protein CASSDTLGSYEQYF.

This sequence joins TRBV20-1 and TRBJ2-3, with 13 bases matching TRBD2. Germline values: CDR1 DFQATT, CDR2 SNEGSKA (reference sequence). The V and J ends lost 0 bases and 0 bases, in that order; junction bases with no gene match: 9. The length of the CDR3 is 19 residues. Written as DNA, the CDR3 is TGCAGTGCTAGAGATTCACTAGCGGGAGGGCCAGATAGCACAGATACGCAGTATTTT. Translating gives CSARDSLAGGPDSTDTQYF.

This chain uses TRBV12-3 or TRBV12-4 with TRBJ2-4; 11 positions agree with TRBD1. The CDR3 spans 13 residues. Trimming at V came to 8 bases and at J to 13 bases, leaving 10 bases not matched to a gene. The CDR3 region has the DNA TGTGCCAGCGGGACAGGGGGGCCGCGAGAGCAGTACTTC. This codes for CASGTGGPREQYF.

This clonotype has a handful of counts. V and J are TRBV2 and TRBJ2-7; the D is unclear. Germline CDR1 is SNHLY and CDR2 is FYNNEI. Between the trimmed V and J ends, which lost 6 bases and 5 bases, there was a span of 8 bases. This CDR3 has 11 amino acids. The DNA of the CDR3 is TGTGCCAGCAGGTCCAGCCACGAGCAGTACTTC. Protein sequence: CASRSSHEQYF.

There are a few counts of this clonotype. Compared with germline, one end of the junction differs, possibly owing to a read error. The J gene is TRBJ2-1, the V gene TRBV11-3; D unresolved. The V gene's germline CDR1 is SGHNT and CDR2 YENEEA. The CDR3 has 16 residues. The CDR3 reads CASSLPRPTLYHEQFF. The CDR3 nucleotides are TGTGCCAGCAGCTTGCCTCGACCCACCCTCTACCATGAGCAGTTCTTC.

Here the CDR3 DNA reads TGTGCCAGCAGCGCCCGAGTGCAAGAGACCCAGTACTTC. As protein: CASSARVQETQYF. This chain links TRBV7-2 with TRBJ2-5; D uncertain. The germline V gene encodes CDR1 SGHTA and CDR2 FQGNSA. V shed 5 bases and J shed 2 bases, with 9 bases lying between them. The CDR3 is 13 residues long.

The rearrangement uses TRBV7-3 and TRBJ1-1; D is ambiguous. CDR1 and CDR2 from the germline V gene are SGHTA and FQGTGA. V was shortened by 0 bases and J by 3 bases, with 20 bases between the two germline ends. The CDR3 consists of 18 residues. The CDR3 nucleotides are TGTGCCAGCAGCTTAACACCTCGGGTTAGTCCCGAGGACACTGAAGCTTTCTTT. It yields the protein CASSLTPRVSPEDTEAFF.

This sequence joins TRBV7-6 and TRBJ2-7, with D perhaps TRBD1 (6 bases). This CDR3 is built from 15 residues. Germline V lookup: CDR1 SGHVS, CDR2 FNYEAQ. V gave up 4 bases and J gave up 0 bases, with 13 bases separating them. The CDR3 is CASSYASDSSYEQYF. CDR3 bases: TGTGCCAGCAGCTACGCTTCGGACAGCTCCTACGAGCAGTACTTC. Filled out from reference TRBV7-6 and TRBJ2-7, the complete variable domain reads GAGVSQSPRYKVTKRGQDVALRCDPISGHVSLYWYRQALGQGPEFLTYFNYEAQQDKSGLPNDRFSAERPEGSISTLTIQRTEQRDSAMYRCASSYASDSSYEQYFGPGTRLTVT.

This clonotype was seen at least ten times. DNA of the CDR3: TGCAGCGCTGGACTGAATGAGCAGTTCTTC. It encodes CSAGLNEQFF. The chain joins TRBV29-1 to TRBJ2-1; TRBD2 might be the D (5 bases). CDR3 size: 10 residues. The V gene's germline CDR1 is SQVTM and CDR2 ANQGSEA. V was pared by 7 bases and J by 7 bases, with 8 bases between.

This clonotype was counted only a few times. This chain links TRBV5-1 with TRBJ2-3, with D possibly matching TRBD2 (5 bases). The V end was cut by 1 base, the J end by 2 bases, with 11 bases between. CDR1 is SGHRS, CDR2 YFSETQ, per germline. CDR3 length: 15 residues. The CDR3 reads CASSLNGDTTDTQYF. The CDR3 bases are TGCGCCAGCAGCTTGAACGGGGATACCACAGATACGCAGTATTTT.

The genes are TRBV2 and TRBJ2-5; D possibly uses TRBD1 or TRBD2 (5 bases each). Germline CDR1 SNHLY, CDR2 FYNNEI. V lost 2 bases to trimming and J lost 5 bases, with 9 bases between them. This CDR3 is built from 13 residues. The DNA of the CDR3 is TGTGCCAGCAGTGAACCTGGGGACGAGACCCAGTACTTC. Its protein is CASSEPGDETQYF.

The chain links TRBV7-9 to TRBJ2-1; perhaps D is TRBD1 or TRBD2 (5 bases each). The CDR3 totals 16 residues. Trimming stripped 5 bases from V and 7 bases from J, with 21 bases between. Germline V gene lookup returns CDR1 SEHNR and CDR2 FQNEAQ (reference sequence). Here the CDR3 DNA reads TGTGCCAGCAGCCAAGCTGCCGGGGCAGGGTATAATGAGCAGTTCTTC. Protein sequence: CASSQAAGAGYNEQFF.

The chain is built from TRBV19 and TRBJ2-6, with D hard to call. This CDR3 is 16 amino acids long. Germline V lookup: CDR1 LNHDA, CDR2 SQIVND (reference sequence). V was clipped by 7 bases and J by 0 bases, with 13 bases between them. CDR3 sequence (DNA): TGTGCCAGTACTCTCGGCCAGGTCTCTGGGGCCAACGTCCTGACTTTC. It yields the protein CASTLGQVSGANVLTF.

The chain couples TRBV18 to TRBJ2-7; TRBD1 aligns across 8 bases. The CDR3 sequence is 14 residues long. V shed 3 bases and J 4 bases; nucleotides not matched to a gene: 5. CDR1 is KGHSH and CDR2 is LQKENI in the germline V gene. CDR3 nucleotides: TGTGCCAGCTCACCCCCGGGACAGGTTTACGAGCAGTACTTC. The encoded protein is CASSPPGQVYEQYF.

For the CDR3, the DNA is TGTGCCAGCAGCGGGGACAGGACTCCGCAGTACTTC. This sequence encodes CASSGDRTPQYF. V is TRBV9 and J is TRBJ2-7; TRBD1 agrees at 8 bases. The CDR3 length is 12 residues. Germline assignment: CDR1 SGDLS and CDR2 YYNGEE. J gave up 9 bases and V 3 bases, and 5 bases lay outside the gene matches.

This clonotype was picked up a small number of times. The chain is built from TRBV12-3 or TRBV12-4 and TRBJ1-2; the D is unclear. The CDR3 loop spans 13 amino acids. Trimming took off 2 bases at V and 0 bases at J, with 4 bases between the two ends. The CDR3 region has the DNA TGTGCCAGCAGTTTATTTACTAACTATGGCTACACCTTC. Amino acid sequence: CASSLFTNYGYTF.